This T cell receptor (beta chain) was captured in a study of neurological immune-mediated disorders. The study, taken as a whole, reports: Because no CDR3 amino acid sequences were shared across subjects by expanded clones, private repertoires were suggested in all groups. Patients with HTLV-1-associated myelopathy showed the most TCR clonal expansion. Those with multiple sclerosis showed the least, falling below healthy controls.

By 5'RACE with 10-nucleotide random UMIs, the cDNA was made. A single record per CDR3 protein comes from TCRdb applying MiXCR to the 5' RACE reads. The top ten clones hold around 5.2% of a sample with tens of thousands of distinct CDR3 sequences, approximately 15% of them seen once. Regarding time point: technical triplicate 3. The T cells used for sorted libraries numbered approximately 1 million, either CD4+ or CD8+. With regard to this clonotype: As yet, its antigen is unknown.

The sample comprised CD4+ T cells from blood. This TCR was sampled from a female donor with HTLV-1-associated myelopathy (HAM/TSP).

The CDR3 DNA is TGCAGTGCTAGGACGAGAGAAGATACGCAGTATTTT. It translates to CSARTREDTQYF. V usage is TRBV20-1 and J usage is TRBJ2-3, with unresolved D. The V end lost 3 bases, the J end lost 5 bases, and 9 bases lay between the germline ends. Germline CDR1 is DFQATT and CDR2 is SNEGSKA (reference sequence). The CDR3 is 12 residues long.